The 24 T cell receptor beta chains below all came from one sample that was sequenced in a study of control samples from healthy donors and cancer patients. Sequencing was performed with immunoSEQ multiplex PCR; in TCRdb, only in-frame clones are kept and a portion is missing. In the table there are roughly 370,000 clones, approximately 92% of which are singletons. Sequenced: PBMCs. The receptors stem from a man aged 40-50 years with head and neck cancer.

CDR3 DNA: TGTGCCAGCAGTTTCGACAGGGACTACGAGCAGTACTTC. Its translation is CASSFDRDYEQYF. The chain joins TRBV28 to TRBJ2-7; 7 nucleotides line up with TRBD1. CDR3 length: 13 amino acids. The V and J ends lost 3 bases and 3 bases, in that order; junction bases with no gene match: 2. In germline, CDR1 is MDHEN, CDR2 SYDVKM.

A single count supports this clone. The rearrangement joins TRBV11-2 to TRBJ2-7, with TRBD1 identical over 7 bases. V shed 4 bases and J 10 bases; nucleotides not matched to a gene: 10. The CDR3 consists of 13 residues. The germline V gene encodes CDR1 SGHAT and CDR2 FQNNGV. CDR3 sequence reads: CASSSAMQGEQYF. DNA for the CDR3: TGTGCCAGCAGCTCAGCAATGCAGGGGGAACAGTACTTC.

V usage is TRBV28 and J usage is TRBJ2-7, with D tentatively TRBD1 or TRBD2 (5 bases each). Trimming stripped 7 bases from V and 1 base from J, with 11 bases between. The CDR3 contains 13 residues. The germline V gene encodes CDR1 MDHEN and CDR2 SYDVKM. In DNA form, the CDR3 reads TGTGCCAGCACACCGGGGCGTTCCTACGAGCAGTACTTC. Translating it yields CASTPGRSYEQYF.

V is TRBV30 and J is TRBJ1-1; D uncertain. Per germline, CDR1 GTSNPN and CDR2 SVGIG (reference sequence). V was shortened by 0 bases and J by 1 base, with 6 bases between the two germline ends. This CDR3 region has 13 residues. The CDR3: CAWSVNENTEAFF. In nucleotides, the CDR3 is TGTGCCTGGAGTGTAAACGAGAACACTGAAGCTTTCTTT.

The V call is TRBV5-8, the J call TRBJ2-1; TRBD1 agrees at 10 bases. Trimming at V came to 0 bases and at J to 9 bases, leaving 9 bases not matched to a gene. The CDR3 is 16 amino acids. Germline CDR1 and CDR2: SGHTS and YDEGEE. CDR3 in amino acids: CASSLGGQGPWVEQFF. The CDR3, as DNA: TGTGCCAGCAGCTTGGGGGGACAGGGGCCGTGGGTTGAGCAGTTCTTC. The variable domain in full, completed from reference TRBV5-8 and TRBJ2-1, reads EAGVTQSPTHLIKTRGQQATLRCSPISGHTSVYWYQQALGLGLQFLLWYDEGEERNRGNFPPRFSGRQFPNYSSELNVNALELEDSALYLCASSLGGQGPWVEQFFGPGTRLTVL.

The CDR3 reads CASRTGGNQETQYF. In DNA, the CDR3 is TGTGCCAGCAGGACAGGCGGGAATCAAGAGACCCAGTACTTC. This chain links TRBV5-6 with TRBJ2-5; either TRBD1 or TRBD2 may fit D (6 bases each). V gave up 5 bases and J gave up 2 bases, with 13 bases separating them. Germline loops: CDR1 SGHDT, CDR2 YYEEEE. This CDR3 region has 14 residues.

The rearrangement joins TRBV6-5 to TRBJ2-7; 9 positions match TRBD1. Looked up from germline, CDR1 is MNHEY and CDR2 is SVGAGI. The CDR3 runs to 14 residues. V lost 2 bases, J lost 2 bases, and 1 base stayed unmatched. The CDR3 here is CASSYGTGTYEQYF. CDR3 DNA sequence: TGTGCCAGCAGTTACGGGACAGGGACCTACGAGCAGTACTTC.

J is TRBJ2-2 and V is TRBV19; D may correspond to TRBD1 or TRBD2 (5 bases each). There are 12 residues in the CDR3. Trimming shortened V by 6 bases and J by 6 bases, and 8 bases separated the two germline ends. Germline CDR1 is LNHDA and CDR2 is SQIVND (reference sequence). Here the CDR3 reads CASRGESGELFF. In DNA, the CDR3 is TGTGCCAGTAGAGGGGAGTCCGGGGAGCTGTTTTTT.

The chain recombines TRBV4-1 with TRBJ2-1, with TRBD1 matching over 8 bases. The CDR3 loop spans 17 amino acids. CDR1 and CDR2 from the germline V gene are MGHRA and YSYEKL. V shed 0 bases, J shed 4 bases, and the junction held 8 bases outside the gene matches. CDR3 bases: TGCGCCAGCAGCCAAGATCCAGGGGGCGCCCTGTACAATGAGCAGTTCTTC. It codes for CASSQDPGGALYNEQFF.

This chain links TRBV5-4 with TRBJ1-2; the match to TRBD1 covers 7 bases. The germline V gene has CDR1 SGHNT and CDR2 YYREEE (reference sequence). V shed 3 bases, J shed 2 bases, and the junction held 4 bases outside the gene matches. The CDR3 loop spans 14 amino acids. CDR3 coding DNA: TGTGCCAGCAGCTCACCGACAGGGAACTATGGCTACACCTTC. Its translation is CASSSPTGNYGYTF.

V usage is TRBV28 and J usage is TRBJ1-5; D remains ambiguous. Trimming stripped 2 bases from V and 4 bases from J, with 6 bases between. There are 13 residues in the CDR3. Per germline, CDR1 MDHEN and CDR2 SYDVKM. The chain's CDR3 is CASSLTVNQPQHF. In DNA form, the CDR3 reads TGTGCCAGCAGTTTAACAGTGAATCAGCCCCAGCATTTT.

This clone was recorded once. The J gene is TRBJ1-4, the V gene TRBV5-4; no reliable D call. The length of the CDR3 is 16 residues. The V gene's germline CDR1 is SGHNT and CDR2 YYREEE (reference sequence). Trimming pared 3 bases from V and 3 bases from J, leaving 15 bases between. CDR3 DNA sequence: TGTGCCAGCAGCTGGGGATCCGGGCGGGCTAATGAAAAACTGTTTTTT. Translated: CASSWGSGRANEKLFF.

The V and J genes are TRBV27 and TRBJ2-3; D is possibly TRBD2 (5 bases). V was trimmed by 5 bases and J by 0 bases, leaving 9 bases between them. The germline gives CDR1 MNHEY, CDR2 SMNVEV (reference sequence). The CDR3 runs 14 residues. The CDR3 coding sequence is TGTGCCAGCAGTCCCCGGACTAGCACAGATACGCAGTATTTT. Protein product: CASSPRTSTDTQYF.

The chain couples TRBV18 to TRBJ2-7, with 9 bases aligning to TRBD1. From germline, CDR1 is KGHSH and CDR2 LQKENI. Unmatched junction bases numbered 3, after V lost 2 bases and J lost 1 base. This CDR3 is built from 15 residues. The CDR3 DNA follows: TGTGCCAGCTCACCAGGGACAGGGATTTCCTACGAGCAGTACTTC. It codes for CASSPGTGISYEQYF.

This clone occurred once. The chain couples TRBV28 to TRBJ2-7; 8 bases align to TRBD1. The V and J ends lost 6 bases and 7 bases, in that order; junction bases with no gene match: 11. Germline CDR1 MDHEN, CDR2 SYDVKM. The length of the CDR3 is 14 residues. CDR3 region: CASRLGTGLLEQYF. For the CDR3, the DNA is TGTGCCAGCAGGTTGGGGACAGGTCTCTTGGAGCAGTACTTC.

The gene calls are TRBV7-9 and TRBJ2-1; D is ambiguous. Germline V gives CDR1 SEHNR, CDR2 FQNEAQ (reference sequence). The CDR3 consists of 14 residues. V was shortened by 0 bases and J by 6 bases, with 9 bases between the two germline ends. The CDR3 sequence: CASSLAGLPNEQFF. CDR3 nucleotide sequence: TGTGCCAGCAGCTTAGCGGGCCTCCCCAATGAGCAGTTCTTC.

This clone appeared a single time. The chain combines TRBV7-8 with TRBJ2-2; D may correspond to TRBD1 or TRBD2 (6 bases each). Trimming took 9 bases from V and 1 from J, leaving 12 bases between them. This CDR3 contains 14 residues. CDR1 and CDR2 from the germline V gene are SGHVS and FQNEAQ. This CDR3 reads CASRGPLNTGELFF. CDR3 nucleotide sequence: TGTGCCAGTCGGGGGCCGCTGAACACCGGGGAGCTGTTTTTT.

This chain joins TRBV28 and TRBJ2-7; D is perhaps TRBD1 (5 bases). The CDR3 runs 17 residues. The germline CDR1 and CDR2 sequences are MDHEN and SYDVKM. With 7 bases removed from V and 4 bases from J, the gap between germline ends came to 26 bases. The CDR3 DNA is TGTGCCAGCACCCCCTGGGAAGGGGCTAAAAACATATACGAGCAGTACTTC. Protein: CASTPWEGAKNIYEQYF.

This clone was picked up one time. The J gene is TRBJ1-1, the V gene TRBV4-2; 8 bases are a match to TRBD1. J was trimmed by 10 bases and V by 2 bases; bases with no gene match: 9. The V gene's germline CDR1 is LGHNA and CDR2 YNFKEQ. This CDR3 is built from 14 residues. The CDR3 DNA follows: TGTGCCAGCAGCCAACCACAGGGGGAAACAATAGCTTTCTTT. Translating it yields CASSQPQGETIAFF.

The chain carries TRBV19 and TRBJ1-1, with D maybe TRBD1 (5 bases). V shed 5 bases and J shed 0 bases, with 10 bases lying between them. Germline V gene data show CDR1 as LNHDA and CDR2 as SQIVND (reference sequence). This CDR3 region has 14 residues. CDR3 sequence: CASSFHRLNTEAFF. CDR3 nucleotides: TGTGCCAGTAGTTTTCACAGGTTGAACACTGAAGCTTTCTTT. Variable domain in full (rest from reference TRBV19 and TRBJ1-1): DGGITQSPKYLFRKEGQNVTLSCEQNLNHDAMYWYRQDPGQGLRLIYYSQIVNDFQKGDIAEGYSVSREKKESFPLTVTSAQKNPTAFYLCASSFHRLNTEAFFGQGTRLTVV.

The V and J genes are TRBV7-9 and TRBJ1-1, with D hard to call. CDR1 is SEHNR, CDR2 FQNEAQ, per germline (reference sequence). V gave up 1 base and J gave up 6 bases, with 18 bases separating them. The CDR3 extends over 16 amino acids. The CDR3: CASSLVVTSIGAEAFF. The CDR3 bases are TGTGCCAGCAGCTTAGTGGTCACCTCAATTGGAGCTGAAGCTTTCTTT.

V and J are TRBV5-4 and TRBJ1-2, with a possible D match to TRBD1 (6 bases). The V end lost 4 bases, the J end lost 2 bases, and 9 bases lay between the germline ends. Germline V gene data show CDR1 as SGHNT and CDR2 as YYREEE (reference sequence). The CDR3 covers 13 residues. The CDR3, as DNA: TGTGCCAGCAGCGCAGACAGGAACTATGGCTACACCTTC. It translates to CASSADRNYGYTF.

V gene TRBV5-1 combines with J gene TRBJ2-5; the D gene is possibly TRBD2 (5 bases). V dropped 2 bases and J dropped 2 bases, with 13 bases sitting between them. The CDR3 has 15 residues. Germline loops: CDR1 SGHRS, CDR2 YFSETQ. The CDR3, as DNA: TGCGCCAGCAGCTTAACACCGGGGAGTCAAGAGACCCAGTACTTC. As protein: CASSLTPGSQETQYF.

V usage is TRBV10-3 and J usage is TRBJ2-3; 8 nucleotides agree with TRBD2. Germline CDR1 and CDR2: ENHRY and SYGVKD. V lost 9 bases, J lost 0 bases, and 8 bases stayed unmatched. The CDR3 runs to 15 residues. CDR3 bases: TGTGCCATTAAAAAAACGGGGGGGAGCACAGATACGCAGTATTTT. This sequence encodes CAIKKTGGSTDTQYF.